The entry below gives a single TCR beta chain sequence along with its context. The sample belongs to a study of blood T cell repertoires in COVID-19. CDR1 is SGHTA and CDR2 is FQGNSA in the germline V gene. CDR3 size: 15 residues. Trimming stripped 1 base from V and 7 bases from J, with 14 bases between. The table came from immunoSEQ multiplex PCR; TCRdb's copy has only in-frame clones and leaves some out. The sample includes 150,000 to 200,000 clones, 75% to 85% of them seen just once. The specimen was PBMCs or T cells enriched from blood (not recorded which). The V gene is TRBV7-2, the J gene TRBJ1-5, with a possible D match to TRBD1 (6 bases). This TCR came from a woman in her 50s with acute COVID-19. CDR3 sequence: CASSLGAAGDQPQHF. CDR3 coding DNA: TGTGCCAGCAGCTTAGGTGCGGCAGGGGACCAGCCCCAGCATTTT.